The rows below give T cell receptor beta chains drawn from one sample of a study of T cell responses to AZD1222 COVID-19 vaccine. Produced via immunoSEQ multiplex PCR; TCRdb's table is partial and in-frame only. The top ten hold more than 6% of the sample, which has about 93,000 clones, 65% to 90% seen once. Sequencing was performed on peripheral blood, taken on day 0 of AZD1222 vaccination. The receptor set was obtained from an adult in good health. Each CDR3 is given with its conserved first and last residue. The D gene is left open where the match is weak. Expanded clones get a size class; other rows say once, few or many, or leave the size out.

>TRBV7-9|-|TRBD2|TRBJ2-3
CASSPISGTGGTQYF
TGTGCCAGCAGCCCCATAAGCGGGACCGGGGGGACGCAGTATTTT
>TRBV27|-|TRBD1|TRBJ1-3
CASRPTGGRGNTIYF
TGTGCCAGCAGGCCTACAGGGGGACGTGGAAACACCATATATTTT
>TRBV5-4|few|-|TRBJ2-1
CASSRRVSDYNEQFF
TGTGCCAGCAGCCGAAGGGTGTCAGATTACAATGAGCAGTTCTTC
>TRBV10-3|-|-|TRBJ1-1
CAISGTANTEAFF
TGTGCCATCAGTGGGACAGCGAACACTGAAGCTTTCTTT
>TRBV6-2/TRBV6-3|-|-|TRBJ2-1
CASSPLATNYNEQFF
TGTGCCAGCAGTCCCCTAGCGACAAACTACAATGAGCAGTTCTTC
>TRBV18|-|-|TRBJ2-3
CASSYNGGFGTDTQYF
TGTGCCAGCTCCTATAATGGGGGGTTTGGCACAGATACGCAGTATTTT
>TRBV9|-|-|TRBJ1-1
CASSVDLWQRNTEAFF
TGTGCCAGCAGCGTAGATTTATGGCAGAGAAACACTGAAGCTTTCTTT
>TRBV29-1|-|TRBD1|TRBJ2-1
CSAGNRDRMYNEQFF
TGCAGCGCCGGAAACCGGGACAGAATGTACAATGAGCAGTTCTTC
>TRBV18|-|-|TRBJ1-4
CASSPTSYSATNEKLFF
TGTGCCAGCTCACCCACCAGCTACAGTGCAACTAATGAAAAACTGTTTTTT
>TRBV5-1|-|-|TRBJ1-5
CASSQAGGNQPQHF
TGCGCCAGCAGCCAGGCGGGGGGGAATCAGCCCCAGCATTTT
>TRBV6-5|-|-|TRBJ2-6
CASRTDNSGANVLTF
TGTGCCAGCAGAACCGACAACTCTGGGGCCAACGTCCTGACTTTC
>TRBV5-4|-|TRBD2|TRBJ2-2
CASSLITGLGFTGELFF
TGTGCCAGCAGTCTGATCACTGGACTAGGCTTCACCGGGGAGCTGTTTTTT
>TRBV29-1|once|-|TRBJ2-3
CSVEDARGHTDTQYF
TGCAGCGTTGAAGATGCCCGGGGGCACACAGATACGCAGTATTTT
>TRBV7-9|-|TRBD1|TRBJ1-1
CASSSGDRNTEAFF
TGTGCCAGCTCCTCCGGGGACAGGAATACTGAAGCTTTCTTT
>TRBV20-1|-|TRBD1|TRBJ2-4
CSARQGAIQYF
TGCAGTGCTAGACAGGGGGCGATTCAGTACTTC
>TRBV19|-|-|TRBJ2-7
CASTPRGTAGKFLSYEQYF
TGTGCCAGTACCCCCCGCGGGACGGCAGGGAAATTCCTTTCCTACGAGCAGTACTTC
>TRBV19|once|TRBD2|TRBJ2-7
CASRTREVPYEQYF
TGTGCCAGTAGAACGCGGGAGGTTCCCTACGAGCAGTACTTC
>TRBV12-3/TRBV12-4|-|-|TRBJ2-7
CASRLTGNREQYF
TGTGCCAGCAGGCTGACAGGAAATCGCGAGCAGTACTTC
>TRBV5-1|-|TRBD1|TRBJ2-2
CATTIGTGGVGELFF
TGCGCCACCACGATAGGGACAGGAGGGGTCGGGGAGCTGTTTTTT
>TRBV19|once|-|TRBJ2-1
CASSPYTLYNEQFF
TGTGCCAGTAGCCCTTACACCCTATACAATGAGCAGTTCTTC
>TRBV2|-|TRBD1|TRBJ1-5
CASSARQGRDQPQHF
TGTGCCAGCAGTGCCCGACAGGGTAGGGATCAGCCCCAGCATTTT
>TRBV14|-|TRBD1|TRBJ2-7
CASRGTGNHEQYF
TGTGCCAGCAGAGGGACAGGGAACCACGAGCAGTACTTC
>TRBV9|-|-|TRBJ2-4
CASSQGVAKNIQYF
TGTGCCAGCAGCCAGGGAGTAGCCAAAAACATTCAGTACTTC
>TRBV5-1|-|TRBD2|TRBJ2-1
CASSLSMTGGPNEQFF
TGCGCCAGCAGCTTGTCGATGACGGGAGGGCCCAATGAGCAGTTCTTC
>TRBV13|-|TRBD2|TRBJ2-7
CASSPLGTSGSSNEQYF
TGTGCCAGCAGCCCTTTGGGGACTAGCGGGAGCTCTAACGAGCAGTACTTC
>TRBV2|-|-|TRBJ2-3
CASRTRVSTSDTQYF
TGTGCCAGCAGGACAAGGGTATCCACCTCAGATACGCAGTATTTT
>TRBV7-8|-|-|TRBJ1-1
CASTKGAGDTEAFF
TGTGCCAGCACAAAAGGGGCGGGGGACACTGAAGCTTTCTTT
>TRBV3-1/TRBV3-2|-|TRBD1|TRBJ1-6
CASSSGTGVFYNSPLHF
TGTGCCAGCTCCTCGGGGACAGGGGTGTTCTATAATTCACCCCTCCACTTT
>TRBV6-5|-|-|TRBJ1-5
CASSYSHLGSNQPQHF
TGTGCCAGCAGTTACTCTCATTTAGGTAGCAATCAGCCCCAGCATTTT
>TRBV7-9|few|-|TRBJ1-6
CASSLGAGFNSPLHF
TGTGCCAGCAGCTTAGGGGCCGGATTCAATTCACCCCTCCACTTT
>TRBV7-9|-|-|TRBJ1-1
CASSFEGGITEAFF
TGTGCCAGCAGCTTCGAGGGGGGGATTACTGAAGCTTTCTTT
>TRBV19|-|TRBD1|TRBJ2-1
CASHTGTGYYEQFF
TGTGCCAGTCACACCGGGACAGGGTATTATGAGCAGTTCTTC
>TRBV6-4|-|TRBD2|TRBJ2-7
CASSDSKAGEILRPLYEQYF
TGTGCCAGCAGTGACTCGAAGGCGGGAGAAATTCTCCGACCCCTCTACGAGCAGTACTTC
>TRBV28|-|TRBD1|TRBJ1-3
CAIQTGAGNTIYF
TGTGCCATCCAAACAGGGGCCGGAAACACCATATATTTT
>TRBV6-5|-|-|TRBJ2-1
CASTSYNEQFF
TGTGCCAGCACTAGCTACAATGAGCAGTTCTTC
>TRBV28|-|TRBD1|TRBJ1-2
CASSLAGGVQGRGYTF
TGTGCCAGCAGTTTAGCAGGGGGAGTGCAGGGACGTGGCTACACCTTC
>TRBV28|once|TRBD1|TRBJ1-4
CASTGTGADEKLFF
TGTGCCAGCACCGGGACAGGGGCGGATGAAAAACTGTTTTTT
>TRBV4-2|-|-|TRBJ2-3
CASSHEGDWAGTDTQYF
TGTGCCAGCAGCCACGAGGGCGATTGGGCGGGCACAGATACGCAGTATTTT
>TRBV28|-|-|TRBJ2-6
CASSRPGGANVLTF
TGTGCCAGCAGCCGGCCGGGAGGGGCCAACGTCCTGACTTTC
>TRBV7-2|-|TRBD2|TRBJ2-3
CASSLGLAGVVDTQYF
TGTGCCAGCAGCTTAGGACTAGCGGGAGTGGTTGATACGCAGTATTTT
>TRBV29-1|once|-|TRBJ1-1
CSSKIGDRNTEAFF
TGCAGCTCGAAGATCGGAGACAGGAACACTGAAGCTTTCTTT
>TRBV4-1|-|-|TRBJ1-6
CASSQEPSSYNSPLHF
TGCGCCAGCAGCCAAGAACCGAGCTCCTATAATTCACCCCTCCACTTT
>TRBV7-9|-|-|TRBJ2-1
CASSTPMGRGWYEQFF
TGTGCCAGCAGCACCCCAATGGGCAGAGGTTGGTATGAGCAGTTCTTC
>TRBV6-5|-|TRBD1|TRBJ1-2
CASSSNRGGYTF
TGTGCCAGCAGTTCTAACAGGGGTGGCTACACCTTC
>TRBV7-9|once|-|TRBJ2-2
CASSLVNGWLADTGELFF
TGTGCCAGCAGCTTAGTCAATGGGTGGCTTGCGGACACCGGGGAGCTGTTTTTT
>TRBV28|-|-|TRBJ2-7
CASSFPSGGYEQYF
TGTGCCAGCAGTTTCCCTAGTGGGGGCTACGAGCAGTACTTC
>TRBV11-3|-|-|TRBJ2-1
CASTNPDSTEQFF
TGTGCCAGCACTAACCCGGACAGCACCGAGCAGTTCTTC
>TRBV19|-|TRBD1|TRBJ1-6
CASTQGGFSPLHF
TGTGCCAGCACACAAGGGGGCTTTTCACCCCTCCACTTT
>TRBV5-4|-|-|TRBJ1-6
CASSLAGGSSPLHF
TGTGCCAGCAGCTTGGCCGGTGGTTCTTCACCCCTCCACTTT
>TRBV19|-|TRBD2|TRBJ2-7
CASSIDPRTSGSSYEQYF
TGTGCCAGTAGTATAGACCCCCGGACTAGCGGGAGTTCCTACGAGCAGTACTTC
>TRBV29-1|-|-|TRBJ2-2
CSVQRQGPNTGELFF
TGCAGCGTTCAGCGGCAGGGCCCGAACACCGGGGAGCTGTTTTTT